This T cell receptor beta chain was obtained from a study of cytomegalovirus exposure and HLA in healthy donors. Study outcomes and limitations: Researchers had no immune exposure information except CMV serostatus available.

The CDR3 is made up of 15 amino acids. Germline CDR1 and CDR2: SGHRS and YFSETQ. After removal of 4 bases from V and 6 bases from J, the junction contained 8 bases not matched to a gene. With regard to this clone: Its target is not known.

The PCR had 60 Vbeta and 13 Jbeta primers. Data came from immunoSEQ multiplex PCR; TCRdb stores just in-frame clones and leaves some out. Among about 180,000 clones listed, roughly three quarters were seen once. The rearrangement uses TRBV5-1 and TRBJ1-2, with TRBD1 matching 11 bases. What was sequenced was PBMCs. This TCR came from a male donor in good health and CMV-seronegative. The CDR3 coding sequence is TGCGCCAGCAGCAAGGCGGACAGGGGGCAGAATGGCTACACCTTC. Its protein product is CASSKADRGQNGYTF.